This T cell receptor beta chain originates from a study of CD8+CD57+ T cells in acquired aplastic anemia. V was pared by 0 bases and J by 3 bases, with 11 bases between. The CDR3 has 16 residues. CDR1 and CDR2 (germline): LNHNV, YYDKDF (reference sequence). CD8+CD57+ cell expansion, shown by flow cytometry, had occurred in the patients selected for sequencing. For CDR3 and TCR beta VDJ profiling, genomic DNA was the template used. TCRdb redid the calling of the reads with MiXCR, one entry per CDR3 protein. The table records about 200,000 distinct CDR3 sequences, approximately 65% of them present only once.

The sequence was collected from a human donor with aplastic anemia. Sequenced sample: sorted CD4+, CD8+, or CD8+CD57+ T cells (not recorded which) from PBMCs. This rearrangement joins TRBV15 to TRBJ2-2; D is possibly TRBD2 (7 bases). The CDR3: CATSRERGQDTGELFF. The DNA of the CDR3 is TGTGCCACCAGCAGAGAGCGGGGGCAAGACACCGGGGAGCTGTTTTTT.